This TCR beta chain was identified during a study of vaccination effects on CD4 cells after COVID-19. Study details: Two convalescent pre-vaccine samples were taken 142 and 148 days post-diagnosis.

Pools of viral peptides were used by the ViraFEST assay to expand antigen-specific CD4+ T cells ahead of sequencing. CD4+ T cell isolation took place after less than 13 days of culture. A positive SARS-CoV-2 PCR test fell between March and December 2020. Findings of the study overall: Marked clonal contraction was seen late after vaccination (in both infection- and vaccine-induced clones).

The data were produced by immunoSEQ multiplex PCR, yet TCRdb's version contains in-frame clones alone and is incomplete. The data show more than 35,000 clones, with 65% to 70% seen just once and 25% to 40% held by the top ten. Of note for this clone: Its antigen remains unidentified.

This clonotype was sampled from a human donor who had a prior SARS-CoV-2 infection. The sequencing here drew on CD4+ T cells from PBMCs cultured with a peptide pool, taken before COVID-19 vaccination.

Here the CDR3 reads CASSFGTASYEQYF. CDR3 DNA: TGCGCCAGCAGCTTCGGGACAGCGTCGTACGAGCAGTACTTC. The J gene is TRBJ2-7, the V gene TRBV5-1, with 7 bases that match TRBD1. The CDR3 runs to 14 residues. Germline values: CDR1 SGHRS, CDR2 YFSETQ. V trimming: 2 bases; J trimming: 4 bases; junction bases outside the gene matches: 6.